Each of the 14 T cell receptor beta chains below was sequenced from the same sample in a study of blood T cell repertoires in COVID-19. Clones were read by immunoSEQ multiplex PCR, and TCRdb kept only the in-frame ones, dropping some. Among 45,000 to 55,000 clones listed, over 75% were seen once. Sequenced input: peripheral blood. These receptors were obtained from a human donor in a cohort sampled during active COVID-19.

This clone was detected once. This chain links TRBV19 with TRBJ2-3; TRBD2 is a possible D gene (5 bases). The CDR3 runs to 16 residues. Germline V lookup: CDR1 LNHDA, CDR2 SQIVND (reference sequence). Trimming stripped 3 bases from V and 1 base from J, with 14 bases between. The CDR3 nucleotides are TGTGCCAGTAGTATCTCACGGGGTCAGGGCACAGATACGCAGTATTTT. This codes for CASSISRGQGTDTQYF.

The genes are TRBV5-1 and TRBJ1-1, with unresolved D. From germline, CDR1 is SGHRS and CDR2 YFSETQ. The V end was cut by 3 bases, the J end by 3 bases, with 15 bases between. CDR3 length: 15 residues. CDR3 coding DNA: TGCGCCAGCAGCTCCCAAGCAAAGGCGGACACTGAAGCTTTCTTT. Translation: CASSSQAKADTEAFF.

This chain connects TRBV5-4 to TRBJ1-2; the D is unclear. Trimming took 3 bases from V and 0 from J, leaving 3 bases between them. The germline gives CDR1 SGHNT, CDR2 YYREEE (reference sequence). The CDR3 totals 12 residues. The CDR3 spells CASSYSNYGYTF. The CDR3 DNA follows: TGTGCCAGCAGCTACTCTAACTATGGCTACACCTTC.

V and J are TRBV6-5 and TRBJ1-2; possible D gene TRBD1, 6 bases. Germline-derived CDR1 and CDR2 are MNHEY and SVGAGI. The CDR3 is 13 residues long. V was cut by 4 bases and J by 8 bases, with 14 bases left in between. Written as DNA, the CDR3 is TGTGCCAGCAGTTCCCAGAATCAGGGGGGCTACACCTTC. Its protein is CASSSQNQGGYTF.

Details on this clone: Other DNA sequences in the same sample also yield this CDR3. The V gene is TRBV2, the J gene TRBJ1-4; 10 positions match TRBD1. After removal of 6 bases from V and 6 bases from J, the junction contained 19 bases not matched to a gene. Germline loops: CDR1 SNHLY, CDR2 FYNNEI. This CDR3 is built from 19 residues. CDR3 DNA: TGTGCCAGCAGCCTTTACTTGACAGGGGGCGGCAGTTCTGATGAAAAACTGTTTTTT. This gives the protein CASSLYLTGGGSSDEKLFF.

This chain joins TRBV7-9 and TRBJ1-3; D gene uncertain. V was cut by 5 bases and J by 1 base, with 12 bases left in between. The CDR3 runs to 15 residues. Germline loops: CDR1 SEHNR, CDR2 FQNEAQ (reference sequence). CDR3 residues: CASSAPGGSGNTIYF. The CDR3 DNA reads TGTGCCAGCAGCGCCCCGGGAGGGTCTGGAAACACCATATATTTT.

The rearrangement uses TRBV11-2 and TRBJ2-4; D gene ambiguous. The V gene lost 1 base and the J gene lost 9 bases, with 13 bases spanning the gap. The CDR3 has 14 amino acids. Per the germline V gene, CDR1 is SGHAT and CDR2 is FQNNGV. CDR3 loop: CASSLGLNRVIQYF. The CDR3 nucleotides read TGTGCCAGCAGCTTAGGTCTCAATCGCGTCATTCAGTACTTC.

The chain combines TRBV10-1 with TRBJ2-1; D is unresolved. Germline loops: CDR1 WNHNN, CDR2 SYGVQD (reference sequence). V shed 2 bases and J shed 3 bases, with 5 bases lying between them. This CDR3 contains 13 residues. The CDR3, as DNA: TGCGCCAGCAGTGAGAGCCTCTACAATGAGCAGTTCTTC. Amino acids: CASSESLYNEQFF.

The chain has TRBV3-1 (or the pseudogene TRBV3-2) and TRBJ1-1; D unclear. Trimming removed 2 bases at V and 1 base at J, with 8 bases between. Germline V gene lookup returns CDR1 LGHDT and CDR2 YNNKEL (reference sequence). This CDR3 spans 14 amino acids. As DNA, the CDR3 is TGTGCCAGCAGCCAACTGGGAGGGAACACTGAAGCTTTCTTT. The encoded protein is CASSQLGGNTEAFF.

The chain combines TRBV2 with TRBJ1-5; the D gene is possibly TRBD1 (5 bases). The germline gives CDR1 SNHLY, CDR2 FYNNEI. The V gene lost 4 bases and the J gene lost 0 bases, with 7 bases spanning the gap. CDR3 length: 14 residues. The CDR3 region has the DNA TGTGCCAGCAGTGTACAGGTTAGCAATCAGCCCCAGCATTTT. Its protein product is CASSVQVSNQPQHF.

This rearrangement joins TRBV6-6 to TRBJ1-1; D perhaps matches TRBD1 (5 bases). The V end was cut by 0 bases, the J end by 2 bases, with 7 bases between. In germline, CDR1 is MNHNY, CDR2 SVGAGI (reference sequence). The length of the CDR3 is 14 residues. CDR3 residues: CASSYSGGNTEAFF. In nucleotides, the CDR3 is TGTGCCAGCAGTTACTCGGGGGGTAACACTGAAGCTTTCTTT.

The CDR3 region is CASSPRSRGTDTQYF. The CDR3 DNA reads as TGCGCCAGCAGCCCGCGATCCCGGGGCACAGATACGCAGTATTTT. The rearrangement uses TRBV5-1 and TRBJ2-3; unclear D gene. CDR3 size: 15 residues. Per the germline V gene, CDR1 is SGHRS and CDR2 is YFSETQ. Trimming shortened V by 4 bases and J by 1 base, and 13 bases separated the two germline ends.

The V gene is TRBV15, the J gene TRBJ2-1; TRBD2 agrees at 8 bases. CDR3 length: 16 amino acids. Germline CDR1 reads LNHNV; CDR2 reads YYDKDF (reference sequence). The J segment lost 6 bases and the V segment lost 2 bases, leaving 9 bases of the junction unmatched. CDR3 in amino acids: CATSRTRSGSRNEQFF. CDR3 in DNA: TGTGCCACCAGCAGAACCAGGAGCGGGAGTCGCAATGAGCAGTTCTTC. The whole variable domain, remainder taken from reference TRBV15 and TRBJ2-1, is DAMVIQNPRYQVTQFGKPVTLSCSQTLNHNVMYWYQQKSSQAPKLLFHYYDKDFNNEADTPDNFQSRRPNTSFCFLDIRSPGLGDTAMYLCATSRTRSGSRNEQFFGPGTRLTVL.

This chain connects TRBV15 to TRBJ1-1; no clear D. Trimming stripped 5 bases from V and 1 base from J, with 11 bases between. Germline lookup yields CDR1 LNHNV and CDR2 YYDKDF (reference sequence). The CDR3 length is 14 residues. Written as DNA, the CDR3 is TGTGCCACCAGCGTTACCTCCGGGAACACTGAAGCTTTCTTT. This gives the protein CATSVTSGNTEAFF.